The following is a TCR beta chain sequence with its context. This sample was included in a study of blood T cell repertoires in COVID-19. About the study: T cells, B-cell-depleted T cells, or PBMCs supplied cDNA or gDNA.

Trimming took 3 bases from V and 3 from J, leaving 24 bases between them. In germline, CDR1 is GTSNPN, CDR2 SVGIG (reference sequence). This CDR3 has 17 residues. Profiling relied on immunoSEQ multiplex PCR, and the TCRdb table lists in-frame clones only, not all of them. The sample holds 37,000 or so clones, approximately 86% seen once. This clonotype was obtained from a human donor in a cohort sampled during active COVID-19. The V call is TRBV30, the J call TRBJ2-7; D is possibly TRBD2 (6 bases). Sequenced input: peripheral blood. The CDR3 DNA follows: TGTGCCTGGAGACCTCGCGTTAAGGCGGGGAGCTTCTACGAGCAGTACTTC. This codes for CAWRPRVKAGSFYEQYF. Complete variable domain (other parts from reference TRBV30 and TRBJ2-7): SQTIHQWPATLVQPVGSPLSLECTVEGTSNPNLYWYRQAAGRGLQLLFYSVGIGQISSEVPQNLSASRPQDRQFILSSKKLLLSDSGFYLCAWRPRVKAGSFYEQYFGPGTRLTVT.